This T cell receptor (beta chain) was found in a study of blood T cell repertoires in COVID-19. Across the study: PBMCs, B-cell-depleted T cells, or T cells provided the cDNA or gDNA that made up the material.

In this sample, this clone turned up once. Original processing methods: By means of reference gene primer amplification, nucleated cell counts were estimated. The protocol was immunoSEQ multiplex PCR, while the TCRdb copy is restricted to in-frame clones and leaves out a portion. D and trimming were read from the DNA, whereas the V and J calls and clone size are those reported in that table. The sample has 60,000 to 85,000 clones, approximately 84% seen once. This TCR was sampled from a man aged 70 or older with acute or convalescent COVID-19. The sample was peripheral blood.

The CDR3 DNA is TGTGCCAGCAGCTCCCAGGGGGTCGAGGAAAAACTGTTTTTT. It is translated as CASSSQGVEEKLFF. The V call is TRBV9, the J call TRBJ1-4; TRBD1 matches at 7 bases. This CDR3 is 14 amino acids long. Germline-derived CDR1 and CDR2 are SGDLS and YYNGEE. J lost 8 bases, V lost 4 bases, and 8 bases had no gene match. Filled out from reference TRBV9 and TRBJ1-4, the complete variable domain reads DSGVTQTPKHLITATGQRVTLRCSPRSGDLSVYWYQQSLDQGLQFLIQYYNGEERAKGNILERFSAQQFPDLHSELNLSSLELGDSALYFCASSSQGVEEKLFFGSGTQLSVL.